This T cell receptor (beta chain) was recovered during a study of cytotoxic CD8 clonotypes in ibrutinib-treated CLL. The wider study: In all, about a dozen patients were relapsed/refractory, approximately 15 were treatment-naive and about 17 were IGHV unmutated.

Here immunoSEQ multiplex PCR was the method, and the copy in TCRdb shows in-frame clones only, minus some. The sample has about 85,000 clones; roughly 83% are singletons. To note about this clone: What it recognizes is unknown.

Study-level results: Public clonotypes (which were uncommon) either contracted or remained stable on treatment.

V lost 4 bases to trimming and J lost 8 bases, with 15 bases between them. The CDR3 runs to 15 residues. The chain recombines TRBV23-1 with TRBJ1-6; D is unresolved. TRBV23-1 is noted as an ORF with a role that remains uncertain. The sequence was obtained from a human donor with chronic lymphocytic leukemia. The specimen comprised PBMCs, sampled after 12 months of ibrutinib treatment. CDR3: CASSPGAPIDSPLHF. In DNA, the CDR3 is TGCGCCAGCAGTCCAGGCGCCCCGATAGATTCACCCCTCCACTTT.